Listed here is a single TCR beta chain. This entry comes from a study of T cell changes during pregnancy in multiple sclerosis. Germline CDR1 LNHDA, CDR2 SQIVND (reference sequence). Trimming removed 3 bases from V and 1 base from J, with 10 bases in between. The CDR3 sequence is 15 residues long. Method: immunoSEQ multiplex PCR; TCRdb's copy keeps in-frame clones and lacks some. Here the sample spans tens of thousands of clones, 75% to 95% being singletons. Source: CD8+ T cells from peripheral blood mononuclear cells, taken after pregnancy. The V call is TRBV19, the J call TRBJ2-1; D ambiguous. The receptor was derived from a female donor with multiple sclerosis, enrolled in a pregnancy study. The CDR3 nucleotides are TGTGCCAGTAGTATCACCCGAGTGTCCTACAATGAGCAGTTCTTC. Translation gives CASSITRVSYNEQFF.